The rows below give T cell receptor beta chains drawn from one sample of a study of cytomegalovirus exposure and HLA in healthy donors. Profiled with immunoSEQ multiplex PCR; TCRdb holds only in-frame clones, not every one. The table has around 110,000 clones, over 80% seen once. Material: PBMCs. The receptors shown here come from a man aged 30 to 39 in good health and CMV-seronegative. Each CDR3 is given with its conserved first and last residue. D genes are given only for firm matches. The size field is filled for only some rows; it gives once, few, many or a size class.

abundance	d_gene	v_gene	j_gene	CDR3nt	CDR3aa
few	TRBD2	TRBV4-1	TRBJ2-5	TGCGCCAGCAGCCAAGAGCCCGGGGGGGAGACCCAGTACTTC	CASSQEPGGETQYF
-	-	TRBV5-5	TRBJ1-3	TGTGCCAGCAGCCGACCTGACAGCTCTGGAAACACCATATATTTT	CASSRPDSSGNTIYF
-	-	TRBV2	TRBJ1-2	TGTGCCAGCAGTGGGACAGCAAACTATGGCTACACCTTC	CASSGTANYGYTF
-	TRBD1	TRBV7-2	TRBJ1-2	TGTGCCAGCAGCCCTCGACAGGGCCATGGCTACACCTTC	CASSPRQGHGYTF
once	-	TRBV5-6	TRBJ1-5	TGTGCCAGCAGCTTGGAAAGCAGCAATCAGCCCCAGCATTTT	CASSLESSNQPQHF
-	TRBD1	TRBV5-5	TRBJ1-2	TGTGCCAGCAGCTTGACCCAGGGGGCGAACTATGGCTACACCTTC	CASSLTQGANYGYTF
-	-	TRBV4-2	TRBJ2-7	TGTGCCAGCAGCCACCCGACAGGCTCCTACGAGCAGTACTTC	CASSHPTGSYEQYF
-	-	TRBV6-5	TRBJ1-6	TGTGCCAGCAGTTACTCGACAGGCCTTAATTCACCCCTCCACTTT	CASSYSTGLNSPLHF
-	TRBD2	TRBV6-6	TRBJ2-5	TGTGCCAGCGGGACGGGCGGGGGTGGGAGGGAGACCCAGTACTTC	CASGTGGGGRETQYF
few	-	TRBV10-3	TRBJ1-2	TGTGCCATCAGCTCAGGGGAGTTAAACTATGGCTACACCTTC	CAISSGELNYGYTF
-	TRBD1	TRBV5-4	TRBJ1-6	TGTGCCAGCAGCTTGGATGGACAGGGTATTTCACCCCTCCACTTT	CASSLDGQGISPLHF
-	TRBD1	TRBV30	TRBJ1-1	TGTGCCTGGACGACAGGGGGCACTGAAGCTTTCTTT	CAWTTGGTEAFF
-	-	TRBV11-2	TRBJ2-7	TGTGCCAGCAGCTTGGTTAGGGGATCCTACGAGCAGTACTTC	CASSLVRGSYEQYF
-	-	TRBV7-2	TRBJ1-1	TGTGCCAGCACTAGAGGAGATACTGAAGCTTTCTTT	CASTRGDTEAFF
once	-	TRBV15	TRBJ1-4	TGTGCCACCAGCAGAGATGAGGCAGGGCACGAAAAACTGTTTTTT	CATSRDEAGHEKLFF
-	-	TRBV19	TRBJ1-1	TGTGCCAGTAACGGAGGGAGTTGGGCCACTGAAGCTTTCTTT	CASNGGSWATEAFF
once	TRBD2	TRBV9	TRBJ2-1	TGTGCCAGCAGCGGGATTAAGACGGGGGGGGGCAATGAGCAGTTCTTC	CASSGIKTGGGNEQFF
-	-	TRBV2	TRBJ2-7	TGTGCCAGCAGTGATGATGGCAGGTGGTCCTACGAGCAGTACTTC	CASSDDGRWSYEQYF
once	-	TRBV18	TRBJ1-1	TGTGCCAGCTCTCCCCAAACGCGGGGCACTGAAGCTTTCTTT	CASSPQTRGTEAFF
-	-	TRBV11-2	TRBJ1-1	TGTGCCAGCAGCTTAGGAGGGGGGGCATGG	CASSLGGGAW
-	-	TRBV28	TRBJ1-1	TGTGCCAGCGGCTCGAACACTGAAGCTTTCTTT	CASGSNTEAFF
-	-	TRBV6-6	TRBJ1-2	TGTGCCAGCAGAACCCAACCAGGGCCCTATGGCTACACCTTC	CASRTQPGPYGYTF
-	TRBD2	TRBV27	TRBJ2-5	TGTGCCAGCACCGCAGCGGGGGGGATCAAGAGAACCCAGTACTTC	CASTAAGGIKRTQYF
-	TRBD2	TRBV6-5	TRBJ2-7	TGTGCCAGCAGTCAACTAGCGGGGGGGGACGAGCAGTACTTC	CASSQLAGGDEQYF
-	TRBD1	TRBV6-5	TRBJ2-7	TGTGCCAGCAGTCCCGACAGGGGGCCCCCCTACGAGCAGTACTTC	CASSPDRGPPYEQYF
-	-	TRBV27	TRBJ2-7	TGTGCCAGCCCCCTCCCCGGGACTCGACCTAGGGAGCAGTACTTC	CASPLPGTRPREQYF
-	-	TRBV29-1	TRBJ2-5	TGCAGCGTTGGCCAGGTTAACCGTCAAGAGACCCAGTACTTC	CSVGQVNRQETQYF
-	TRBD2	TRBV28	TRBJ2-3	TGTGCCAGCAGCTTCCCCGCGGGGGGGGGAGAAGATACGCAGTATTTT	CASSFPAGGGEDTQYF
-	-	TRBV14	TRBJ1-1	TGTGCCAGCAGCTTCAGGGATTTCGGCACTGAAGCTTTCTTT	CASSFRDFGTEAFF
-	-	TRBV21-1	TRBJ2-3	TGTGCCAGCAGCCCTCGGACGGGACAGATTAGCACAGATACGCAGTATTTT	CASSPRTGQISTDTQYF
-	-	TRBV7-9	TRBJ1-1	TGTGCCAGCAGCTTAGGGGCCTTGGGGGGGCCGCAGGACACTGAAGCTTTCTTT	CASSLGALGGPQDTEAFF
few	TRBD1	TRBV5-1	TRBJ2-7	TGCGCCAGCAGCTTGACTTCGGACAGGGGGCGGTACGAGCAGTACTTC	CASSLTSDRGRYEQYF
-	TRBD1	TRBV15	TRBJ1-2	TGTGCCACCCAGGACAGGGAGGACTATGGCTACACCTTC	CATQDREDYGYTF
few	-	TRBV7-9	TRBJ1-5	TGTGCCAGCAGCTTAGGGGGCGTTGGGCAGCCCCAGCATTTT	CASSLGGVGQPQHF
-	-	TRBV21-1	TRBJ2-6	TGTGCCAGCAGCCCACGGGGGGCTGGGGCCAACGTCCTGACTTTC	CASSPRGAGANVLTF
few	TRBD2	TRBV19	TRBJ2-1	TGTGCCAGTAGTCTCCGTCCGGGACTAGCGGGGGGGCATATGTTCTTC	CASSLRPGLAGGHMFF
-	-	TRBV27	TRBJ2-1	TGTGCCAGCAGTTTACTAGGGGATGAGCAGTTCTTC	CASSLLGDEQFF
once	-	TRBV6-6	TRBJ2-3	TGTGCCAGCAGCTTAACCGGGACATTCATCACAGATACGCAGTATTTT	CASSLTGTFITDTQYF
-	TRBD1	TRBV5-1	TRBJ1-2	TGCGCCAGCAGCCTCATCTCAGGGGGCGGAGGGGGCTACACCTTC	CASSLISGGGGGYTF
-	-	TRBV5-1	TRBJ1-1	TGCGCCAGCAGCTTTCAGACTCGAAAGGACACTGAAGCTTTCTTT	CASSFQTRKDTEAFF
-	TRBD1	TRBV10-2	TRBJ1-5	TGCGCCAGCAGCGACAGGGGAAGCAATCAGCCCCAGCATTTT	CASSDRGSNQPQHF
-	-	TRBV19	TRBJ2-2	TGTGCCAGTAGTCCCCAGGAGAACACCGGGGAGCTGTTTTTT	CASSPQENTGELFF
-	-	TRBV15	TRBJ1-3	TGTGCCACCAGCCGGGAGTGGGGCTCTGGAAACACCATATATTTT	CATSREWGSGNTIYF
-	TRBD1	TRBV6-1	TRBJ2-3	TGTGCCAGCAGAGACAGGGGACATAGCACAGATACGCAGTACTTT	CASRDRGHSTDTQYF
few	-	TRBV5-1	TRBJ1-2	TGCGCCAGCAGCTTGGGTAACCCAGGGGAATTCGGCTATGGCTACACCTTC	CASSLGNPGEFGYGYTF
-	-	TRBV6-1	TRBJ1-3	TGTGCCAGCAGTGAAGTAACAGCACCCAGCGGAAACACCATATATTTT	CASSEVTAPSGNTIYF
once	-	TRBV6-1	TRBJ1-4	TGTGCCAGCAGTGACAGGGCCCGGGGGGAACTGTTTTTT	CASSDRARGELFF
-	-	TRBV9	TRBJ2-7	TGTGCCAGCAGCGCGGACAGCTCCTACGAGCAGTACTTC	CASSADSSYEQYF